This T cell receptor (beta chain) is drawn from a study of blood T cell repertoires in COVID-19. Overall study: There were acute and convalescent COVID-19 samples, and they came from the United States, Italy and Spain. PBMCs, B-cell-depleted T cells, or T cells were the source of the cDNA or gDNA that made up the material.

Trimming took 0 bases from V and 4 from J, leaving 3 bases between them. Germline V gene lookup returns CDR1 SGHDN and CDR2 FVKESK. This CDR3 region has 12 residues. As originally analysed: Reference gene primers were amplified, and this amplification served to estimate nucleated cell counts. Clones were read by immunoSEQ multiplex PCR, and TCRdb kept only the in-frame ones, dropping some. The V and J calls and clone size are taken from that table; D and trimming were inferred from the DNA. Of approximately 84,000 clones detected, about 80% appear once; the ten largest clones hold roughly 16%. This rearrangement joins TRBV14 to TRBJ1-1, with no clear D. This TCR derives from a human donor in a cohort sampled during active COVID-19. Material: peripheral blood. CDR3 in DNA: TGTGCCAGCAGCCAAGATATCACTGAAGCTTTCTTT. It yields the protein CASSQDITEAFF.